The 30 T cell receptor beta chains listed next were all sequenced from one sample in a study of cytomegalovirus exposure and HLA in healthy donors. This PCR relied on a set of 60 Vbeta primers and 13 Jbeta primers. Only in-frame clones appear in the TCRdb table, and some are missing; sequencing was by immunoSEQ multiplex PCR. The sample shows some 99,000 clones, 76% of them seen only once. The source material was PBMCs. These receptors all come from a woman aged 50 to 65 in good health and CMV-seropositive.

V usage is TRBV5-1 and J usage is TRBJ2-3, with 8 positions matching TRBD2. In germline, CDR1 is SGHRS, CDR2 YFSETQ. The CDR3 spans 16 residues. V was clipped by 4 bases and J by 6 bases; unmatched bases: 13. DNA for the CDR3: TGCGCCAGCAGCGAGGATACGGGAGGGGGTAAGGATACGCAGTATTTT. Amino acids: CASSEDTGGGKDTQYF.

V usage is TRBV18 and J usage is TRBJ1-1, with 7 nucleotides matching TRBD1. Germline trimming cut 6 bases from V and 4 bases from J; bases unmatched to any gene: 8. Germline CDR1 KGHSH, CDR2 LQKENI. This CDR3 region has 14 residues. The CDR3 sequence is CASSLQGVGTEAFF. Written as DNA, the CDR3 is TGTGCCAGCTCTCTCCAGGGGGTTGGCACTGAAGCTTTCTTT.

This sequence joins TRBV5-1 and TRBJ1-4; 9 nucleotides agree with TRBD1. V lost 4 bases, J lost 5 bases, and 3 bases stayed unmatched. CDR3 length equals 14 residues. The V gene's germline CDR1 is SGHRS and CDR2 YFSETQ. In nucleotides, the CDR3 is TGCGCCAGCAGCCCGGACAGGGGAAATGAAAAACTGTTTTTT. Translating gives CASSPDRGNEKLFF.

This chain joins TRBV10-3 and TRBJ2-4; TRBD1 might be the D (6 bases). V shed 2 bases and J shed 7 bases, with 15 bases lying between them. The germline V gene has CDR1 ENHRY and CDR2 SYGVKD. CDR3 length: 15 amino acids. Here the CDR3 DNA reads TGTGCCATCAGTGAGGGGCCGGGACAAGGGAACATTCAGTACTTC. Its translation is CAISEGPGQGNIQYF.

The chain carries TRBV7-9 and TRBJ2-7, with 7 bases fitting TRBD1. Germline-derived CDR1 and CDR2 are SEHNR and FQNEAQ (reference sequence). V dropped 5 bases and J dropped 1; count of bases not matched to a gene: 2. The CDR3 totals 13 residues. The CDR3 DNA reads as TGTGCCAGCAGCCAGACAGGGTCCTACGAGCAGTACTTC. Amino acids: CASSQTGSYEQYF. The variable domain in full, with the rest retrieved from reference TRBV7-9 and TRBJ2-7, is DTGVSQNPRHKITKRGQNVTFRCDPISEHNRLYWYRQTLGQGPEFLTYFQNEAQLEKSRLLSDRFSAERPKGSFSTLEIQRTEQGDSAMYLCASSQTGSYEQYFGPGTRLTVT.

CDR3 protein: CASSQEGTGTDEQYF. Here the CDR3 DNA reads TGCGCCAGCAGCCAGGAAGGGACAGGGACGGACGAGCAGTACTTC. The chain uses TRBV4-1 and TRBJ2-5, with TRBD1 matching 9 bases. The J call may not be correct, given that the DNA end is closer to TRBJ2-7. There are 15 residues in the CDR3. Germline assignment: CDR1 MGHRA and CDR2 YSYEKL.

This rearrangement joins TRBV4-1 to TRBJ2-2, with a tentative D call TRBD1 (5 bases). This CDR3 comprises 15 residues. The V gene lost 5 bases and the J gene lost 3 bases, with 13 bases spanning the gap. In germline, CDR1 is MGHRA, CDR2 YSYEKL. CDR3 residues: CASSSSTAYTGELFF. CDR3 DNA: TGCGCCAGCAGCAGCTCGACAGCCTACACCGGGGAGCTGTTTTTT.

The chain joins TRBV5-4 to TRBJ2-5; 9 bases are a match to TRBD2. After removal of 0 bases from V and 5 bases from J, the junction contained 8 bases not matched to a gene. This CDR3 has 16 amino acids. Germline lookup yields CDR1 SGHNT and CDR2 YYREEE (reference sequence). The CDR3 region has the DNA TGTGCCAGCAGCTTGGGTTTACAGGCGGGAGGGGAGACCCAGTACTTC. It encodes CASSLGLQAGGETQYF.

The chain links TRBV4-3 to TRBJ1-2, with TRBD1 as a possible D gene (6 bases). V lost 0 bases to trimming and J lost 4 bases, with 12 bases between them. The CDR3 extends over 15 amino acids. Germline V gene lookup returns CDR1 LGHNA and CDR2 YSLEER. The CDR3 coding sequence is TGCGCCAGCAGCCAAGAGCCACAGGGCCTCTATGGCTACACCTTC. As protein: CASSQEPQGLYGYTF.

The sample holds a few counts of this clone. This chain joins TRBV6-5 and TRBJ2-2; 8 nucleotides align to TRBD1. Germline V lookup: CDR1 MNHEY, CDR2 SVGAGI. Trimming took 5 bases from V and 5 from J; bases not matched to a gene: 4. The CDR3 totals 14 residues. As DNA, the CDR3 is TGTGCCAGCAGTGGACAGGGACTTACCGGGGAGCTGTTTTTT. Translation gives CASSGQGLTGELFF.

This clone is a singleton in its sample. The rearrangement joins TRBV2 to TRBJ1-1, with a weak D call TRBD1 (6 bases). CDR1 and CDR2 (germline): SNHLY, FYNNEI. CDR3 length equals 14 residues. V gave up 6 bases and J gave up 0 bases, with 11 bases separating them. The chain's CDR3 is CASRIDRLNTEAFF. Here the CDR3 DNA reads TGTGCCAGCAGGATTGACAGGTTGAACACTGAAGCTTTCTTT.

The chain is built from TRBV18 and TRBJ1-4; no firm D call. Germline V gives CDR1 KGHSH, CDR2 LQKENI. V shed 1 base and J shed 8 bases, with 14 bases lying between them. This CDR3 has 15 residues. The CDR3: CASSPREEGVEKLFF. In DNA, the CDR3 is TGTGCCAGCTCACCACGGGAGGAGGGTGTGGAAAAACTGTTTTTT.

The chain couples TRBV12-5 to TRBJ2-2; D is possibly TRBD2 (8 bases). V shed 5 bases and J shed 4 bases, with 20 bases lying between them. This CDR3 is built from 17 residues. CDR1 is LGHNT, CDR2 FRNRAP, per germline. CDR3 sequence reads: CASGLSRGLAGTGELFF. For the CDR3, the DNA is TGTGCTAGTGGTCTCAGTAGGGGGCTAGCGGGCACCGGGGAGCTGTTTTTT.

This clone was seen only a few times. The J gene is TRBJ2-5, the V gene TRBV9; D perhaps matches TRBD1 (6 bases). The DNA end lines up better with TRBJ2-7; the J call may be wrong. Germline assignment: CDR1 SGDLS and CDR2 YYNGEE. The CDR3 extends over 11 amino acids. Here the CDR3 DNA reads TGTGCCAGCAGCGAGGGGGTCGAGCAGTACTTC. It translates to CASSEGVEQYF.

Here the CDR3 reads CASSSADTQYF. CDR3 bases: TGTGCCAGTAGTAGCGCAGATACGCAGTATTTT. The chain uses TRBV19 and TRBJ2-3, with D hard to call. The length of the CDR3 is 11 residues. Germline CDR1 reads LNHDA; CDR2 reads SQIVND (reference sequence). Deletions cut 4 bases from V and 4 bases from J, with 3 bases between.

The V call is TRBV5-1, the J call TRBJ1-5; the D gene is possibly TRBD1 (6 bases). With 4 bases removed from V and 5 bases from J, the gap between germline ends came to 16 bases. Per germline, CDR1 SGHRS and CDR2 YFSETQ. The CDR3 extends over 15 amino acids. CDR3 region: CASSPYRDNHQPQHF. The CDR3 nucleotides are TGCGCCAGCAGCCCATACCGGGACAATCATCAGCCCCAGCATTTT.

This clone was recorded a few times. V is TRBV4-3 and J is TRBJ1-1; 8 positions agree with TRBD1. Trimming at V came to 6 bases and at J to 3 bases, leaving 3 bases not matched to a gene. From germline, CDR1 is LGHNA and CDR2 YSLEER. This CDR3 has 13 amino acids. The CDR3 spells CASRGQVHTEAFF. As DNA, the CDR3 is TGCGCCAGCAGGGGACAGGTCCACACTGAAGCTTTCTTT.

This chain connects TRBV2 to TRBJ1-6, with a possible D match to TRBD1 (5 bases). Germline assignment: CDR1 SNHLY and CDR2 FYNNEI. The V end lost 6 bases, the J end lost 2 bases, and 11 bases lay between the germline ends. The CDR3 spans 15 residues. In nucleotides, the CDR3 is TGTGCCAGCAGGGACACCAGCGCCTATAATTCACCCCTCCACTTT. This encodes CASRDTSAYNSPLHF.

The V call is TRBV9, the J call TRBJ2-5, with 9 bases aligning to TRBD2. The CDR3 covers 13 residues. Germline V lookup: CDR1 SGDLS, CDR2 YYNGEE. Germline trimming cut 0 bases from V and 10 bases from J; bases unmatched to any gene: 4. The CDR3 DNA sequence: TGTGCCAGCAGCGTAGGAGCGGGAGGTGGCCAGTACTTC. Residues: CASSVGAGGGQYF.

This clone was seen a few times. The V gene is TRBV5-6, the J gene TRBJ2-1, with 7 bases that match TRBD1. CDR1 and CDR2 from the germline V gene are SGHDT and YYEEEE. Germline trimming cut 3 bases from V and 6 bases from J; bases unmatched to any gene: 12. The CDR3 extends over 16 amino acids. The CDR3 nucleotides read TGTGCCAGCAGCTCGGGACAGCACCACTTAGGCAATGAGCAGTTCTTC. This codes for CASSSGQHHLGNEQFF.

V usage is TRBV6-5 and J usage is TRBJ2-1; TRBD1 is a possible D gene (6 bases). The V gene's germline CDR1 is MNHEY and CDR2 SVGAGI. The V end was cut by 6 bases, the J end by 3 bases, with 12 bases between. The CDR3 contains 14 residues. The CDR3 bases are TGTGCCAGCAGCCGCACAGGGAACTACAATGAGCAGTTCTTC. Residues: CASSRTGNYNEQFF.

This chain links TRBV5-1 with TRBJ2-5; 10 bases fit TRBD1. This CDR3 is 15 amino acids long. V lost 2 bases, J lost 3 bases, and 4 bases stayed unmatched. CDR1 is SGHRS and CDR2 is YFSETQ in the germline V gene. CDR3 loop: CASSFRTGGEETQYF. As DNA, the CDR3 is TGCGCCAGCAGCTTCAGGACAGGGGGGGAAGAGACCCAGTACTTC.

The chain carries TRBV10-1 and TRBJ1-1; tentative D call: TRBD1 (6 bases). CDR1 is WNHNN and CDR2 is SYGVQD in the germline V gene (reference sequence). Trimming removed 0 bases from V and 1 base from J, with 6 bases in between. The length of the CDR3 is 14 residues. In nucleotides, the CDR3 is TGCGCCAGCAGTGAGTCGACAGGGAACACTGAAGCTTTCTTT. This codes for CASSESTGNTEAFF.

The V call is TRBV11-2, the J call TRBJ2-3; 8 bases are shared with TRBD1. Germline CDR1 reads SGHAT; CDR2 reads FQNNGV. The CDR3 is made up of 15 amino acids. V trimming: 5 bases; J trimming: 7 bases; junction bases outside the gene matches: 11. CDR3 coding DNA: TGTGCCAGCAGCGAAACCGGGACAGGTTTTAATACGCAGTATTTT. The encoded protein is CASSETGTGFNTQYF.

V and J are TRBV6-6 and TRBJ2-5; D might be TRBD2 (5 bases). CDR1 MNHNY and CDR2 SVGAGI come from the germline V gene (reference sequence). This CDR3 has 14 amino acids. Trimming took off 6 bases at V and 5 bases at J, with 16 bases between the two ends. CDR3 in DNA: TGTGCCAGCAGCCCCCTGCCGGGAATGGAGACCCAGTACTTC. It yields the protein CASSPLPGMETQYF.

This chain joins TRBV7-8 and TRBJ2-7; 9 nucleotides line up with TRBD1. The CDR3 is made up of 16 amino acids. Germline loops: CDR1 SGHVS, CDR2 FQNEAQ. J lost 4 bases, V lost 6 bases, and 13 bases had no gene match. In DNA form, the CDR3 reads TGTGCCAGCAGATATCAACCGGGACAGGGTTTGTACGAGCAGTACTTC. This gives the protein CASRYQPGQGLYEQYF. Looking up the rest from reference TRBV7-8 and TRBJ2-7 gives the full variable domain: GAGVSQSPRYKVAKRGQDVALRCDPISGHVSLFWYQQALGQGPEFLTYFQNEAQLDKSGLPSDRFFAERPEGSVSTLKIQRTQQEDSAVYLCASRYQPGQGLYEQYFGPGTRLTVT.

Concerning this clone: A read error may account for a junction end that differs from germline. This chain uses TRBV7-2 with TRBJ2-6; a weak D match, TRBD2 (6 bases). The CDR3 is 16 residues long. Germline V gene lookup returns CDR1 SGHTA and CDR2 FQGNSA. CDR3 sequence: CASSQRAGSGANGLTF. CDR3 DNA: TGTGCCAGCAGCCAGCGGGCGGGGTCTGGGGCCAACGGCCTGACTTTC. Drawing the rest from reference TRBV7-2 and TRBJ2-6, the complete variable domain is GAGVSQSPSNKVTEKGKDVELRCDPISGHTALYWYRQSLGQGLEFLIYFQGNSAPDKSGLPSDRFSAERTGGSVSTLTIQRTQQEDSAVYLCASSQRAGSGANGLTFGAGSRLTVL.

The V gene is TRBV9, the J gene TRBJ1-2; TRBD1 matches 7 bases. The V and J ends lost 3 bases and 2 bases, in that order; junction bases with no gene match: 7. Germline lookup yields CDR1 SGDLS and CDR2 YYNGEE. The CDR3 extends over 15 amino acids. CDR3 sequence reads: CASSAQGLNNYGYTF. CDR3 nucleotide sequence: TGTGCCAGCAGCGCACAGGGGCTCAACAACTATGGCTACACCTTC.

The chain couples TRBV7-9 to TRBJ1-1; D unclear. The CDR3 is made up of 14 amino acids. V lost 5 bases, J lost 0 bases, and 10 bases lay in between. CDR1 and CDR2 from the germline V gene are SEHNR and FQNEAQ (reference sequence). CDR3 sequence (DNA): TGTGCCAGCAGCCAGAGGTCCTTGAACACTGAAGCTTTCTTT. Protein sequence: CASSQRSLNTEAFF. Using reference TRBV7-9 and TRBJ1-1 for the parts outside the CDR3, the full variable domain is DTGVSQNPRHKITKRGQNVTFRCDPISEHNRLYWYRQTLGQGPEFLTYFQNEAQLEKSRLLSDRFSAERPKGSFSTLEIQRTEQGDSAMYLCASSQRSLNTEAFFGQGTRLTVV.

Regarding this clone: The junction shows a germline mismatch at one end, possibly a read error. The rearrangement links TRBV7-9 to TRBJ2-1, with 10 bases identical to TRBD2. The CDR3 has 15 amino acids. Germline lookup yields CDR1 SEHNR and CDR2 FQNEAQ (reference sequence). CDR3 residues: CSSSLELAGDDEQFF. The CDR3 coding sequence is TGTTCCAGCAGCTTAGAGCTAGCGGGAGACGATGAGCAGTTCTTC.